Listed below are T cell receptor beta chains from one sample, sequenced in a study of cytomegalovirus exposure and HLA in healthy donors. Sequencing was performed with immunoSEQ multiplex PCR; in TCRdb, only in-frame clones are kept and a portion is missing. The sample has 150,000 or so clones; about 75% are singletons. Specimen: PBMCs. These receptor sequences come from a female donor in good health and CMV-seronegative. Both conserved end residues are trimmed from each CDR3.

11	TRBJ1-4	TRBV10-3	AIKAGQGGKLF
13	TRBJ2-3	TRBV6-5	ASSYSAGHTDTQY
10	TRBJ2-7	TRBV29-1	SVVRTRGEQY
11	TRBJ1-1	TRBV19	ASSLFGRGEAF
12	TRBJ1-2	TRBV7-8	ASSFSETAYGYT
15	TRBJ2-6	TRBV9	ASSVARNPSGANVLT
11	TRBJ1-2	TRBV27	ASSFNREYGYT
12	TRBJ1-2	TRBV5-1	ASSLEQGVGGYT
14	TRBJ1-1	TRBV6-5	ASGLGQGVMNTEAF
13	TRBJ1-6	TRBV18	ASSPRRGVGSPLH
13	TRBJ2-7	TRBV6-1	ASSSGTTTNYEQY
12	TRBJ2-5	TRBV19	ASRRTGGGETQY
12	TRBJ1-5	TRBV19	ASSIQGSNQPQH
14	TRBJ1-6	TRBV4-1	ASSRQSTGLNSPLH
14	TRBJ1-5	TRBV19	ASSRQGAGSNQPQH
12	TRBJ1-2	TRBV6-1	ASSNDRFNYGYT
11	TRBJ2-7	TRBV9	ASSVGVSYEQY
13	TRBJ2-5	TRBV30	ARGTGTGGKETQY
13	TRBJ2-7	TRBV5-1	ASSRLGASSYEQY
14	TRBJ2-2	TRBV14	ASSGRDRVFTGELF
10	TRBJ1-2	TRBV29-1	SVAREVDGYT
14	TRBJ2-5	TRBV19	ASSTRDTWYQETQY
16	TRBJ2-2	TRBV7-9	SSSSKQWDRVFSGELF
13	TRBJ1-1	TRBV4-1	ASSQDPGWSAEAF
12	TRBJ1-5	TRBV6-1	ASSEKVARQPQH
11	TRBJ1-1	TRBV29-1	SGDRVGNTEAF
14	TRBJ2-5	TRBV27	ASSLSRTSGGETQY
14	TRBJ1-6	TRBV5-1	ASSSTGTVGNSPLH
14	TRBJ2-1	TRBV6-1	ASSEIPSGVYNEQF
14	TRBJ2-3	TRBV27	ASSSLLAGGLDTQY
12	TRBJ2-5	TRBV15	ATSGTGYQETQY
12	TRBJ1-1	TRBV30	AWSLRLSNTEAF
10	TRBJ2-5	TRBV2	ASSDFSNVQY
13	-	TRBV5-1	ASNGGGSGTYEQY
12	TRBJ2-3	TRBV30	AWSAAGNSDTQY
13	TRBJ1-5	TRBV21-1	ASSKGAGGRQPQH
12	TRBJ1-1	TRBV6-1	ASSEVGRGTEAF
13	TRBJ2-3	TRBV2	ASSPRTGLTDTQY